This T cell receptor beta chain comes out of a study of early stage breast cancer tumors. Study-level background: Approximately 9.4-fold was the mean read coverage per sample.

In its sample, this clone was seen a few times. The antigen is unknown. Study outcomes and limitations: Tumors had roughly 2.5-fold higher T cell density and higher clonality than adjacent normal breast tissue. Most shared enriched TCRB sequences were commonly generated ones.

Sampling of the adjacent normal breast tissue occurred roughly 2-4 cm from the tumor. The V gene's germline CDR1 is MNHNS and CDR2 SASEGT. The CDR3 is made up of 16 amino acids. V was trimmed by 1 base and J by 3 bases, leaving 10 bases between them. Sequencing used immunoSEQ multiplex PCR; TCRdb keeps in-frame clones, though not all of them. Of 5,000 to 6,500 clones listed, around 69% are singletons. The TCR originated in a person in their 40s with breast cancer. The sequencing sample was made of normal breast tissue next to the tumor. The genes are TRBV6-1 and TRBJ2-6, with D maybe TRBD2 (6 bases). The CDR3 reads CASSEVSGHGANVLTF. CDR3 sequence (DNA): TGTGCCAGCAGTGAAGTGAGCGGGCATGGGGCCAACGTCCTGACTTTC.